This T cell receptor beta chain is drawn from a study of shared clonotypes between healthy human individuals. Study background: In total, the donors were a couple of women and three men aged 18 to 49.

Some clones are missing from TCRdb's copy, which holds only in-frame ones; the method was immunoSEQ multiplex PCR. The repertoire has about 640,000 clones, around 72% of them found once; the top ten carry approximately 1.8%. The CDR3 runs to 14 residues. The trim removed 4 bases at V and 4 bases at J, leaving 6 bases unmatched. Germline CDR1 and CDR2: LNHDA and SQIVND (reference sequence). The receptor comes from a woman in her 30s in good health. This chain links TRBV19 with TRBJ2-5; the match to TRBD1 covers 7 bases. The material sequenced was memory CD4+ T cells sorted from blood. Subset noted: CD45RA-negative fraction. DNA of the CDR3: TGTGCCAGTAGTACCCCGGGACAGTTAGAGACCCAGTACTTC. Protein sequence: CASSTPGQLETQYF. Full variable domain (remainder filled in from reference TRBV19 and TRBJ2-5): DGGITQSPKYLFRKEGQNVTLSCEQNLNHDAMYWYRQDPGQGLRLIYYSQIVNDFQKGDIAEGYSVSREKKESFPLTVTSAQKNPTAFYLCASSTPGQLETQYFGPGTRLLVL.